Presented here are 23 T cell receptor beta chains from one specimen sequenced in a study of spatial heterogeneity in lung cancer (dated by TCRdb to the late 2010s). Explained via the paper, the time point label denotes: sample taken at primary tumor resection. TCR sequencing used whole RNA extracted from tumor and nontumor lung tissue, or from cryopreserved PBMC samples, without cell sorting. Preparation of the library involved 5' RACE. The sequencer listed for this sample is NextSeq 500. TCRdb trimmed the raw reads at Q25, called clones with MiXCR and kept productive beta chains. Each CDR3 protein gets just one entry, which takes the most common genes and DNA from the rows behind it. The sample profile shows 55,000 to 75,000 distinct CDR3 sequences; 8.4% of them were found once. Together, the top ten hold roughly 15% of the sample. Sequenced here: PBMCs, sampled at surgery. These receptors were obtained from a female donor with early-stage non-small cell lung cancer.

The rearrangement links TRBV7-3 to TRBJ2-7, with 9 nucleotides matching TRBD2. In germline, CDR1 is SGHTA, CDR2 FQGTGA. This CDR3 comprises 15 residues. With 2 bases clipped from V and 6 bases from J, the junction kept 8 bases outside the gene matches. The chain's CDR3 is CASSLGLAGDSEQYF. The CDR3 region has the DNA TGTGCCAGCAGCTTAGGGTTAGCGGGAGATTCCGAGCAGTACTTC.

The chain joins TRBV3-1 to TRBJ2-1; 10 positions match TRBD2. The trim removed 4 bases at V and 5 bases at J, leaving 14 bases unmatched. The germline V gene has CDR1 LGHDT and CDR2 YNNKEL (reference sequence). The CDR3 is 18 residues long. CDR3 amino acids: CASSPYLAGEALDNEQFF. CDR3 DNA sequence: TGTGCCAGCAGCCCGTACCTAGCGGGAGAAGCACTTGACAATGAGCAGTTCTTC.

This clonotype was found a few times. The V and J genes are TRBV14 and TRBJ2-7; weak D call: TRBD2 (5 bases). The CDR3 runs to 11 residues. Germline V CDR1 and CDR2: SGHDN, FVKESK. V lost 7 bases, J lost 5 bases, and 9 bases lay in between. The CDR3 sequence is CASTTGNEQYF. The CDR3 region has the DNA TGTGCCAGCACCACCGGGAACGAGCAGTACTTC.

This clonotype was observed a handful of times. The rearrangement joins TRBV19 to TRBJ1-6; the match to TRBD1 covers 7 bases. Germline lookup yields CDR1 LNHDA and CDR2 SQIVND (reference sequence). The CDR3 is 15 amino acids. Trimming took 10 bases from V and 9 from J; bases not matched to a gene: 15. CDR3 nucleotides: TGTGCCACCCAACCGCAGAGGGACAGAACTTCACCCCTCCACTTT. Amino acid sequence: CATQPQRDRTSPLHF.

This clonotype has ten or more counts. The rearrangement links TRBV7-9 to TRBJ1-1; D is unclear. The CDR3 covers 13 residues. Between the trimmed V and J ends, which lost 5 bases and 0 bases, there was a span of 7 bases. Germline loops: CDR1 SEHNR, CDR2 FQNEAQ (reference sequence). For the CDR3, the DNA is TGTGCCAGCAGCGCCCAGGTGAACACTGAAGCTTTCTTT. Translating it yields CASSAQVNTEAFF.

The chain joins TRBV11-2 to TRBJ2-1; no clear D gene. This CDR3 has 12 residues. Trimming cost V 1 base and J 9 bases, with 7 bases left between them. Germline loops: CDR1 SGHAT, CDR2 FQNNGV. Written as DNA, the CDR3 is TGTGCCAGCAGCTTAGGAAGGGTTGAGCAGTTCTTC. It is translated as CASSLGRVEQFF.

This clonotype was picked up a small number of times. The chain has TRBV29-1 and TRBJ1-4; 8 nucleotides align to TRBD1. With V trimmed by 7 bases and J by 8 bases, 9 bases remained unmatched. The length of the CDR3 is 13 residues. The V gene's germline CDR1 is SQVTM and CDR2 ANQGSEA. The CDR3 nucleotides read TGCAGCGCTCAGGGGACAGGAGAGGAAAAACTGTTTTTT. It codes for CSAQGTGEEKLFF.

This clonotype was picked up many times. The chain joins TRBV3-1 to TRBJ2-5; the D gene could be TRBD1 or TRBD2 (5 bases each). Germline-derived CDR1 and CDR2 are LGHDT and YNNKEL (reference sequence). There are 13 residues in the CDR3. V was trimmed by 4 bases and J by 5 bases, leaving 11 bases between them. Written as DNA, the CDR3 is TGTGCCAGCAGCCCCGGGACCCTCGAGACCCAGTACTTC. Its translation: CASSPGTLETQYF.

A word on this clonotype: This may be a read error: a much more frequent sequence differs by one nucleotide. No conserved phenylalanine or tryptophan is present at the end of the CDR3, so a read error is the likely explanation. The rearrangement joins TRBV29-1 to TRBJ1-1; tentatively, D is TRBD1 (6 bases). The CDR3 consists of 14 residues. Germline V CDR1 and CDR2: SQVTM, ANQGSEA. Trimming removed 3 bases from V and 2 bases from J, with 13 bases in between. CDR3 residues: CSVEWGAGNTEAFL. As DNA, the CDR3 is TGCAGCGTTGAGTGGGGGGCGGGTAACACTGAAGCTTTCCTT.

The sample holds a few counts of this clonotype. The gene calls are TRBV12-3 or TRBV12-4 and TRBJ1-1; D is undetermined. The CDR3 has 13 residues. Trimming removed 2 bases from V and 0 bases from J, with 4 bases in between. The CDR3 bases are TGTGCCAGCAGTTTATGCGTGAACACTGAAGCTTTCTTT. It translates to CASSLCVNTEAFF.

This clonotype is deemed medium-sized. The chain combines TRBV29-1 with TRBJ2-5; 9 bases are a match to TRBD2. Trimming at V came to 4 bases and at J to 0 bases, leaving 6 bases not matched to a gene. The CDR3 runs to 15 residues. Germline V CDR1 and CDR2: SQVTM, ANQGSEA. This chain's CDR3 is CSVGERGAYQETQYF. CDR3 coding DNA: TGCAGCGTTGGGGAGCGGGGGGCGTACCAAGAGACCCAGTACTTC. Full variable domain (missing parts from reference TRBV29-1 and TRBJ2-5): SAVISQKPSRDICQRGTSLTIQCQVDSQVTMMFWYRQQPGQSLTLIATANQGSEATYESGFVIDKFPISRPNLTFSTLTVSNMSPEDSSIYLCSVGERGAYQETQYFGPGTRLLVL.

The sample holds a few counts of this clonotype. The gene calls are TRBV15 and TRBJ2-3; 14 nucleotides line up with TRBD2. V was pared by 5 bases and J by 3 bases, with 4 bases of the junction left unmatched. Germline-derived CDR1 and CDR2 are LNHNV and YYDKDF (reference sequence). The CDR3 loop spans 16 amino acids. The CDR3 loop reads CATSRLAGGKTDTQYF. The CDR3 DNA is TGTGCCACCAGCCGACTAGCGGGGGGGAAAACAGATACGCAGTATTTT. Full variable domain (outside the CDR3, taken from reference TRBV15 and TRBJ2-3): DAMVIQNPRYQVTQFGKPVTLSCSQTLNHNVMYWYQQKSSQAPKLLFHYYDKDFNNEADTPDNFQSRRPNTSFCFLDIRSPGLGDTAMYLCATSRLAGGKTDTQYFGPGTRLTVL.

V and J are TRBV3-1 and TRBJ2-5; 10 nucleotides line up with TRBD2. The V segment lost 0 bases and the J segment 2 bases; nucleotides outside the gene matches: 3. CDR1 and CDR2 (germline): LGHDT, YNNKEL (reference sequence). The CDR3 is 16 residues long. CDR3 DNA: TGTGCCAGCAGCCAAGACGCTAGCGGGGGACAAGAGACCCAGTACTTC. This sequence encodes CASSQDASGGQETQYF.

CDR3 DNA sequence: TGCGCCAGCAGGTGGGGAGGGACCCAGGACCACAATGAGCAGTTCTTC. This codes for CASRWGGTQDHNEQFF. The chain employs TRBV5-1 and TRBJ2-1; 7 bases align to TRBD2. CDR3 length: 16 amino acids. Germline loops: CDR1 SGHRS, CDR2 YFSETQ. V gave up 5 bases and J gave up 5 bases; unmatched junction bases: 13.

This clonotype showed up many times. In DNA form, the CDR3 reads TGCGCCAGCAGCCTCGAAGGACCGTTCAATTCACCCCTCCACTTT. Encoded protein: CASSLEGPFNSPLHF. The chain joins TRBV5-1 to TRBJ1-6; the D is unclear. Germline lookup yields CDR1 SGHRS and CDR2 YFSETQ. V was pared by 4 bases and J by 7 bases, with 15 bases between. The CDR3 extends over 15 amino acids.

This clonotype was seen only a few times. The rearrangement links TRBV12-3 or TRBV12-4 to TRBJ2-1, with D possibly matching TRBD1 (6 bases). Deletions cut 5 bases from V and 4 bases from J, with 12 bases between. CDR3 length: 14 residues. The CDR3 bases are TGTGCCAGCAGTCTGGACAGTATTTACAATGAGCAGTTCTTC. This gives the protein CASSLDSIYNEQFF.

Many counts were recorded for this clonotype. The chain couples TRBV28 to TRBJ2-7, with D perhaps TRBD2 (6 bases). Trimming took 6 bases from V and 1 from J, leaving 25 bases between them. The CDR3 totals 18 residues. The germline V gene has CDR1 MDHEN and CDR2 SYDVKM. The CDR3 here is CASSPEEGTLVHSYEQYF. In DNA, the CDR3 is TGTGCCAGCAGCCCAGAGGAGGGTACCCTAGTTCATTCCTACGAGCAGTACTTC.

The chain employs TRBV20-1 and TRBJ2-7, with D perhaps matching TRBD1 (5 bases). Germline assignment: CDR1 DFQATT and CDR2 SNEGSKA (reference sequence). V lost 8 bases, J lost 1 base, and 15 bases lay in between. CDR3 length: 13 residues. This chain's CDR3 is CSLYAGLSYEQYF. The CDR3 DNA reads TGCAGTCTATATGCAGGGCTATCCTACGAGCAGTACTTC.

This chain links TRBV20-1 with TRBJ1-6; maybe TRBD1 (5 bases). Germline lookup yields CDR1 DFQATT and CDR2 SNEGSKA (reference sequence). V lost 3 bases and J lost 5, with 11 bases in between. This CDR3 spans 14 amino acids. CDR3 DNA: TGCAGTGCTAGTAAGGGGTCTGATAATTCACCCCTCCACTTT. It codes for CSASKGSDNSPLHF.

This clonotype was picked up a small number of times. V is TRBV27 and J is TRBJ1-5, with D hard to call. The germline V and J ends were trimmed by 3 bases and 2 bases, with 8 bases remaining between them. Germline assignment: CDR1 MNHEY and CDR2 SMNVEV (reference sequence). This CDR3 comprises 14 residues. CDR3 loop: CASSFESGNQPQHF. The CDR3 bases are TGTGCCAGCAGTTTTGAGAGTGGCAATCAGCCCCAGCATTTT.

This clonotype was observed at least ten times. V gene TRBV28 combines with J gene TRBJ1-1; D is unresolved. The V end lost 1 base, the J end lost 1 base, and 10 bases lay between the germline ends. Germline CDR1 MDHEN, CDR2 SYDVKM. This CDR3 comprises 15 residues. The CDR3, as DNA: TGTGCCAGCAGTTTATCTATCGACTCGAACACTGAAGCTTTCTTT. Translating it yields CASSLSIDSNTEAFF.

This clonotype was recorded many times. This chain uses TRBV3-1 with TRBJ1-2, with TRBD1 as a possible D gene (5 bases). V lost 5 bases to trimming and J lost 6 bases, with 16 bases between them. CDR3 length equals 14 residues. Germline lookup yields CDR1 LGHDT and CDR2 YNNKEL (reference sequence). The CDR3 coding sequence is TGTGCCAGCAGCAGGGACGTATATGTAAATGGCTACACCTTC. It specifies CASSRDVYVNGYTF.

The rearrangement joins TRBV20-1 to TRBJ2-3; 9 bases are a match to TRBD2. Losses at the gene ends were 6 bases for V and 4 bases for J; bases not matched to a gene: 14. CDR3 length: 16 amino acids. CDR1 and CDR2 (germline): DFQATT, SNEGSKA (reference sequence). The CDR3 DNA is TGCAGTGCCAAGCGACCGGCGGGAGGGCCTCCAGATACGCAGTATTTT. It specifies CSAKRPAGGPPDTQYF.